This T cell receptor (beta chain) appears in the sequencing data of a study of response to subunit inactivated influenza vaccine. Overall study results and limits: Authors suggested each seasonal flu vaccination may recruit only limited numbers of new T cells.

Points on this clonotype: Its antigen is as yet unknown.

From the RT-PCR reads, TCRdb called clonotypes with MiXCR, one entry per CDR3 protein. In the table there are hundreds of thousands of distinct CDR3 sequences, 15% to 19% of which are singletons. There are 15 residues in the CDR3. CDR1 is MNHEY, CDR2 SVGAGI, per germline. V lost 0 bases and J 5 bases, leaving 14 bases between the germline ends. This sequence joins TRBV6-5 and TRBJ2-7; no clear D gene. The specimen was PBMCs from blood, collected about 12 days after vaccination. This sequence was found in a man aged 45 to 65 who received an inactivated influenza vaccine. Here the CDR3 reads CASSYSSSRADEQYF. The CDR3 DNA is TGTGCCAGCAGTTACTCTAGCAGTCGGGCGGACGAGCAGTACTTC.